The present T cell receptor beta chain was sequenced within a study of OX40 agonist ivuxolimab in advanced cancers. Study details: Prior checkpoint blockade (anti-PD-1, anti-PD-L1 or anti-CTLA-4) was permitted; 35% to 50% had it. Three patients, one with hepatocellular carcinoma and two with cutaneous melanoma, achieved partial responses. Study-wide results and limits: On average, a greater number of expanded clones characterised CD8+ T cells relative to CD4+.

Enrollment shut out patients with autoimmune disease history or systemic immunosuppression. For this clone: Its antigen is still unknown.

V gave up 7 bases and J gave up 2 bases; unmatched junction bases: 2. Germline values: CDR1 SGHAT, CDR2 FQNNGV. The CDR3 is made up of 13 amino acids. Using immunoSEQ multiplex PCR, the repertoire was profiled, and TCRdb retains in-frame clones only, with some absent. The sample lists about 47,000 clones; 80% to 85% were seen once. The source was CD4+ or CD8+ T cells sorted from blood, collected in a trial of the OX40 agonist ivuxolimab. The chain joins TRBV11-2 to TRBJ2-5; TRBD2 agrees at 9 bases. The clonotype was recovered from an adult with an advanced solid tumor such as melanoma, head and neck, liver or kidney cancer. The CDR3 reads CASTAGGQETQYF. As DNA, the CDR3 is TGTGCCAGCACCGCGGGGGGGCAAGAGACCCAGTACTTC.